The 26 T cell receptor beta chains below all came from one sample that was sequenced in a study of blood T cell repertoires in COVID-19. The data were produced by immunoSEQ multiplex PCR, yet TCRdb's version contains in-frame clones alone and is incomplete. The profile shows around 470,000 clones, about 90% of them singletons. The source material was PBMCs or T cells enriched from blood (not recorded which). These receptors came from a man younger than 30 who had recovered from COVID-19.

The chain employs TRBV15 and TRBJ1-3; 8 bases align to TRBD1. CDR1 and CDR2 from the germline V gene are LNHNV and YYDKDF (reference sequence). The CDR3 spans 17 residues. V trimming: 3 bases; J trimming: 2 bases; junction bases outside the gene matches: 9. The CDR3 region has the DNA TGTGCCACCAGCAGCATATATGGGACAGGAGCTGGAAACACCATATATTTT. Translating gives CATSSIYGTGAGNTIYF.

The rearrangement uses TRBV11-3 and TRBJ1-5; 10 bases map to TRBD1. The V segment lost 5 bases and the J segment 0 bases; nucleotides outside the gene matches: 10. CDR1 and CDR2 from the germline V gene are SGHNT and YENEEA. This CDR3 comprises 18 residues. CDR3 amino acids: CASSPARDRGYSNQPQHF. The CDR3 nucleotides are TGTGCCAGCAGCCCCGCCCGGGACAGGGGTTATAGCAATCAGCCCCAGCATTTT.

V usage is TRBV7-2 and J usage is TRBJ1-6; no definite D call. The V gene's germline CDR1 is SGHTA and CDR2 FQGNSA. V gave up 0 bases and J gave up 4 bases, with 7 bases separating them. The CDR3 has 15 amino acids. The CDR3 protein is CASSLAAVYNSPLHF. The DNA for the CDR3 is TGTGCCAGCAGCTTAGCGGCGGTATATAATTCACCCCTCCACTTT.

This clone came up once. The chain has TRBV5-1 and TRBJ2-1; 11 bases align to TRBD2. J gave up 0 bases and V 4 bases, and 6 bases lay outside the gene matches. The length of the CDR3 is 17 residues. CDR1 SGHRS and CDR2 YFSETQ come from the germline V gene. CDR3 residues: CASSLLAGGSSYNEQFF. CDR3 sequence (DNA): TGCGCCAGCAGCCTTTTAGCGGGAGGGAGCTCCTACAATGAGCAGTTCTTC.

This rearrangement joins TRBV11-2 to TRBJ2-7, with 7 bases matching TRBD2. The ends lost 2 bases at V and 2 bases at J; junction bases unmatched: 12. This CDR3 has 17 amino acids. Per the germline V gene, CDR1 is SGHAT and CDR2 is FQNNGV. The CDR3 here is CASSLLAEPLLAYEQYF. CDR3 bases: TGTGCCAGCAGCTTACTAGCGGAGCCCCTTCTCGCCTACGAGCAGTACTTC.

The rearrangement links TRBV19 to TRBJ1-5, with D possibly TRBD1 on 6 matching bases. From germline, CDR1 is LNHDA and CDR2 SQIVND (reference sequence). V lost 2 bases to trimming and J lost 11 bases, with 16 bases between them. The CDR3 length is 14 residues. CDR3 sequence (DNA): TGTGCCAGTAGTATACCCACAGGGTTTAAGTCCCAGCATTTT. Its translation is CASSIPTGFKSQHF. Filled out from reference TRBV19 and TRBJ1-5, the complete variable domain reads DGGITQSPKYLFRKEGQNVTLSCEQNLNHDAMYWYRQDPGQGLRLIYYSQIVNDFQKGDIAEGYSVSREKKESFPLTVTSAQKNPTAFYLCASSIPTGFKSQHFGDGTRLSIL.

The chain combines TRBV6-5 with TRBJ2-7; 9 nucleotides align to TRBD1. There are 15 residues in the CDR3. The germline gives CDR1 MNHEY, CDR2 SVGAGI. Trimming at V came to 0 bases and at J to 5 bases, leaving 5 bases not matched to a gene. The DNA for the CDR3 is TGTGCCAGCAGTTACTCCGGACAGGGGAGAGACGAGCAGTACTTC. Translating gives CASSYSGQGRDEQYF.

The rearrangement joins TRBV24-1 to TRBJ2-5; 11 nucleotides match TRBD2. J was trimmed by 1 base and V by 5 bases; bases with no gene match: 8. This CDR3 comprises 17 residues. Looked up from germline, CDR1 is KGHDR and CDR2 is SFDVKD. In DNA, the CDR3 is TGTGCCACCAGTGCCGTTAAAACTAGCGGGGGCCAAGAGACCCAGTACTTC. Its protein product is CATSAVKTSGGQETQYF.

The chain combines TRBV3-1 (or the pseudogene TRBV3-2) with TRBJ2-5; 14 bases agree with TRBD2. Unmatched junction bases numbered 6, after V lost 0 bases and J lost 3 bases. This CDR3 is built from 18 residues. Germline CDR1 and CDR2: LGHDT and YNNKEL (reference sequence). CDR3 protein: CASSQDQPGLAGEETQYF. The CDR3 DNA follows: TGTGCCAGCAGCCAAGATCAACCGGGACTAGCGGGAGAAGAGACCCAGTACTTC.

The gene calls are TRBV9 and TRBJ1-3; D is undetermined. The germline gives CDR1 SGDLS, CDR2 YYNGEE. Between the trimmed V and J ends, which lost 5 bases and 3 bases, there was a span of 15 bases. The CDR3 runs to 15 residues. The CDR3 loop reads CASSEIWGGGNTIYF. As DNA, the CDR3 is TGTGCCAGCAGTGAGATATGGGGAGGTGGAAACACCATATATTTT.

The chain carries TRBV5-4 and TRBJ1-1; 9 nucleotides agree with TRBD1. The junction had 1 base not matched to a gene; V was cut back by 7 bases and J by 3 bases. Germline V CDR1 and CDR2: SGHNT, YYREEE (reference sequence). The CDR3 has 12 residues. Here the CDR3 DNA reads TGTGCCAGCGGGGACAGGGACACTGAAGCTTTCTTT. This gives the protein CASGDRDTEAFF. Full variable domain (rest looked up from reference TRBV5-4 and TRBJ1-1): ETGVTQSPTHLIKTRGQQVTLRCSSQSGHNTVSWYQQALGQGPQFIFQYYREEENGRGNFPPRFSGLQFPNYSSELNVNALELDDSALYLCASGDRDTEAFFGQGTRLTVV.

V is TRBV11-1 and J is TRBJ1-6; D is perhaps TRBD1 (5 bases). Trimming pared 5 bases from V and 14 bases from J, leaving 22 bases between. Germline CDR1 is SGHAT and CDR2 is FQDESV (reference sequence). The CDR3 length is 15 residues. In DNA, the CDR3 is TGTGCCAGCAGCCGAGATCGGACACCAGCAATCACCCTCCACTTT. It yields the protein CASSRDRTPAITLHF.

This chain links TRBV11-2 with TRBJ2-3; 14 bases are shared with TRBD2. The length of the CDR3 is 17 residues. V gave up 5 bases and J gave up 8 bases; unmatched junction bases: 12. Germline assignment: CDR1 SGHAT and CDR2 FQNNGV. The CDR3 coding sequence is TGTGCCAGCAGCCGGGGACTAGCGGGAGTAAGAGGTGGTACGCAGTATTTT. As protein: CASSRGLAGVRGGTQYF.

The genes are TRBV10-1 and TRBJ1-2; 7 positions agree with TRBD1. CDR1 is WNHNN and CDR2 is SYGVQD in the germline V gene (reference sequence). After removal of 6 bases from V and 0 bases from J, the junction contained 7 bases not matched to a gene. This CDR3 is built from 15 residues. CDR3 DNA sequence: TGCGCCAGCAGCCCCCACAGGGGATCTAACTATGGCTACACCTTC. Its protein product is CASSPHRGSNYGYTF.

The rearrangement joins TRBV19 to TRBJ2-7; no firm D call. Deletions cut 3 bases from V and 3 bases from J, with 9 bases between. Germline lookup yields CDR1 LNHDA and CDR2 SQIVND (reference sequence). The CDR3 has 13 residues. CDR3 coding DNA: TGTGCCAGTAGTATCTCGGCTAGCTACGAGCAGTACTTC. Its protein product is CASSISASYEQYF.

CDR3 DNA: TGTGCCAGTTCTCAGACTAGCGGGGGTCCCCACGGGGAGCTGTTTTTT. It specifies CASSQTSGGPHGELFF. The chain couples TRBV19 to TRBJ2-2; 12 nucleotides align to TRBD2. V was clipped by 8 bases and J by 7 bases; unmatched bases: 11. Germline V CDR1 and CDR2: LNHDA, SQIVND (reference sequence). This CDR3 spans 16 amino acids.

The chain employs TRBV29-1 and TRBJ1-2; a possible D gene is TRBD1 (5 bases). The germline V gene has CDR1 SQVTM and CDR2 ANQGSEA. V gave up 4 bases and J gave up 4 bases, with 7 bases separating them. This CDR3 has 11 residues. CDR3 in amino acids: CSVGDSYGYTF. The CDR3 nucleotides are TGCAGCGTTGGCGACAGCTATGGCTACACCTTC.

This clone was counted once. The J gene is TRBJ1-3, the V gene TRBV28; D perhaps matches TRBD1 (6 bases). V dropped 6 bases and J dropped 2 bases, with 14 bases sitting between them. This CDR3 contains 15 residues. Germline V gene sequence: CDR1 MDHEN, CDR2 SYDVKM. The CDR3 DNA reads as TGTGCCAGCAGGACTCCCGGGACAACTGGAAACACCATATATTTT. Its translation is CASRTPGTTGNTIYF.

The chain combines TRBV19 with TRBJ1-5, with D possibly matching TRBD1 (5 bases). V was shortened by 7 bases and J by 5 bases, with 18 bases between the two germline ends. The length of the CDR3 is 15 residues. The germline V gene has CDR1 LNHDA and CDR2 SQIVND (reference sequence). CDR3 loop: CASTRWGVGDQPQHF. The CDR3 DNA reads as TGTGCCAGTACCCGCTGGGGGGTAGGTGATCAGCCCCAGCATTTT.

This chain connects TRBV28 to TRBJ1-2, with D perhaps TRBD1 (5 bases). The germline V gene has CDR1 MDHEN and CDR2 SYDVKM. The CDR3 length is 13 residues. V lost 2 bases, J lost 8 bases, and 12 bases lay in between. This CDR3 reads CASSLRQKAGYTF. The CDR3 nucleotides read TGTGCCAGCAGTTTAAGACAGAAGGCGGGCTACACCTTC.

Only one count was recorded for this clone. V is TRBV4-1 and J is TRBJ1-5, with 8 bases identical to TRBD1. CDR3 length: 16 amino acids. V lost 3 bases to trimming and J lost 7 bases; unmatched junction nucleotides: 11. The V gene's germline CDR1 is MGHRA and CDR2 YSYEKL. The CDR3 nucleotides are TGCGCCAGCAGCCACCGGCCAGGGGGCGTGGAGCAGCCCCAGCATTTT. Translated: CASSHRPGGVEQPQHF.

The J gene is TRBJ1-2, the V gene TRBV19; the D is unclear. This CDR3 has 13 residues. The V and J ends lost 3 bases and 8 bases respectively, with 13 bases between them. Germline CDR1 is LNHDA and CDR2 is SQIVND (reference sequence). As DNA, the CDR3 is TGTGCCAGTAGTATTACGAAGGTCGGGGGCTACACCTTC. Translated, it gives CASSITKVGGYTF.

V gene TRBV2 combines with J gene TRBJ1-4; 8 bases are a match to TRBD1. Germline assignment: CDR1 SNHLY and CDR2 FYNNEI. CDR3 length: 13 residues. J gave up 6 bases and V 10 bases, and 7 bases lay outside the gene matches. The CDR3 sequence: CAILGQGDEKLFF. In DNA, the CDR3 is TGTGCCATCCTTGGACAGGGAGATGAAAAACTGTTTTTT.

CDR3 loop: CASSSTGQQGYTF. In DNA, the CDR3 is TGTGCCAGTAGTTCAACGGGACAGCAGGGCTACACCTTC. This chain links TRBV19 with TRBJ1-2, with 7 nucleotides matching TRBD1. The V and J ends lost 5 bases and 8 bases, in that order; junction bases with no gene match: 8. Germline V gene lookup returns CDR1 LNHDA and CDR2 SQIVND (reference sequence). This CDR3 comprises 13 residues.

This rearrangement joins TRBV5-4 to TRBJ1-1; possible D gene TRBD1, 6 bases. Germline CDR1 reads SGHNT; CDR2 reads YYREEE (reference sequence). V lost 6 bases and J 1 base, leaving 10 bases between the germline ends. The CDR3 contains 13 residues. The CDR3 reads CASTRDTNTEAFF. The CDR3 DNA follows: TGTGCCAGCACCAGGGACACGAACACTGAAGCTTTCTTT.

The genes are TRBV6-2 or TRBV6-3 and TRBJ1-5; TRBD1 matches 7 bases. The V and J ends lost 2 bases and 3 bases, in that order; junction bases with no gene match: 7. This CDR3 comprises 16 residues. Per the germline V gene, CDR1 is MNHEY and CDR2 is SVGEGT. In nucleotides, the CDR3 is TGTGCCAGCAGTTACCTCGGGGACAGAACCAATCAGCCCCAGCATTTT. Protein: CASSYLGDRTNQPQHF.